The 14 T cell receptor beta chains below come from one sample, sequenced in a study of CD8 T cells in ankylosing spondylitis. Each CDR3 protein is one row after TCRdb ran MiXCR on the 5' RACE reads. The sample holds 250,000 to 300,000 distinct CDR3 sequences; about 19% are singletons and the top ten take roughly 8%. Sequenced sample: blood, either unsorted or a sorted T cell fraction (not recorded which). These receptors came from a male donor with ankylosing spondylitis or in good health (not recorded which).

The chain couples TRBV20-1 to TRBJ2-1; 12 nucleotides match TRBD2. Germline loops: CDR1 DFQATT, CDR2 SNEGSKA (reference sequence). The CDR3 is 13 amino acids. V was pared by 7 bases and J by 3 bases, with 1 base of the junction left unmatched. The CDR3 protein is CSGTSGIYNEQFF. DNA of the CDR3: TGCAGTGGGACTAGCGGGATCTACAATGAGCAGTTCTTC.

This chain links TRBV18 with TRBJ1-1; 8 bases line up with TRBD1. Losses at the gene ends were 6 bases for V and 4 bases for J; bases not matched to a gene: 10. The CDR3 runs 15 residues. CDR1 KGHSH and CDR2 LQKENI come from the germline V gene. The chain's CDR3 is CASSPDRGRSTEAFF. The DNA of the CDR3 is TGTGCCAGCTCCCCCGACAGGGGCCGAAGCACTGAAGCTTTCTTT.

The genes are TRBV11-2 and TRBJ1-1, with unresolved D. This CDR3 has 14 residues. Trimming removed 1 base at V and 6 bases at J, with 12 bases between. CDR1 is SGHAT, CDR2 FQNNGV, per germline. As DNA, the CDR3 is TGTGCCAGCAGCTTAGTCTCTGGCTTAGCTGAAGCTTTCTTT. Translated, it gives CASSLVSGLAEAFF.

This clonotype was counted at least ten times. The V call is TRBV5-1, the J call TRBJ2-5; D gene uncertain. CDR1 is SGHRS, CDR2 YFSETQ, per germline. The CDR3 consists of 13 residues. V was trimmed by 0 bases and J by 0 bases, leaving 3 bases between them. CDR3 in amino acids: CASSLGDQETQYF. As DNA, the CDR3 is TGCGCCAGCAGCTTGGGGGACCAAGAGACCCAGTACTTC.

The chain joins TRBV7-9 to TRBJ1-2; maybe TRBD1 (5 bases). CDR3 length: 15 residues. Germline lookup yields CDR1 SEHNR and CDR2 FQNEAQ (reference sequence). V was trimmed by 1 base and J by 3 bases, leaving 12 bases between them. CDR3 amino acids: CASSLGRESDYGYTF. The CDR3 DNA sequence: TGTGCCAGCAGCTTAGGCAGGGAAAGCGACTATGGCTACACCTTC. Full variable domain (missing parts from reference TRBV7-9 and TRBJ1-2): DTGVSQNPRHKITKRGQNVTFRCDPISEHNRLYWYRQTLGQGPEFLTYFQNEAQLEKSRLLSDRFSAERPKGSFSTLEIQRTEQGDSAMYLCASSLGRESDYGYTFGSGTRLTVV.

This chain connects TRBV9 to TRBJ1-4; TRBD1 matches at 9 bases. Germline CDR1 is SGDLS and CDR2 is YYNGEE. The trim removed 4 bases at V and 8 bases at J, leaving 6 bases unmatched. CDR3 length equals 14 residues. The CDR3 nucleotides are TGTGCCAGCAGCCCACAGGGGGCCCGGGAAAAACTGTTTTTT. It yields the protein CASSPQGAREKLFF.

This chain connects TRBV13 to TRBJ2-3; a weak D match, TRBD2 (6 bases). Germline CDR1 and CDR2: PRHDT and FYEKMQ (reference sequence). CDR3 length: 15 residues. Trimming took off 0 bases at V and 2 bases at J, with 9 bases between the two ends. The CDR3 reads CASSLGRGFTDTQYF. In DNA, the CDR3 is TGTGCCAGCAGCTTAGGACGGGGGTTCACAGATACGCAGTATTTT.

This clonotype has only a few counts. This chain uses TRBV29-1 with TRBJ1-4; TRBD1 is a possible D gene (5 bases). The length of the CDR3 is 12 residues. CDR1 and CDR2 (germline): SQVTM, ANQGSEA. Between the trimmed V and J ends, which lost 4 bases and 4 bases, there was a span of 7 bases. The CDR3, as DNA: TGCAGCGTTGCGGGGGTTAATGAAAAACTGTTTTTT. Encoded protein: CSVAGVNEKLFF.

The chain links TRBV3-1 to TRBJ1-2; D might be TRBD1 (6 bases). V was clipped by 4 bases and J by 8 bases, with 20 bases between them. The CDR3 sequence is 15 residues long. Germline loops: CDR1 LGHDT, CDR2 YNNKEL (reference sequence). CDR3 in DNA: TGTGCCAGCAGCCCCCGGACAGCCCTTAACGGAGGCTACACCTTC. Translation: CASSPRTALNGGYTF.

This chain joins TRBV28 and TRBJ1-4, with TRBD1 as a possible D gene (6 bases). The ends were cut back, 4 bases at V and 0 bases at J, with 12 bases in the middle. Germline V gives CDR1 MDHEN, CDR2 SYDVKM. There are 16 residues in the CDR3. Here the CDR3 reads CASSSGQRATNEKLFF. The DNA of the CDR3 is TGTGCCAGCAGTTCTGGACAGCGAGCAACTAATGAAAAACTGTTTTTT.

The table lists this clonotype with a few counts. The J gene is TRBJ2-5, the V gene TRBV6-5; D may correspond to TRBD1 or TRBD2 (6 bases each). CDR1 and CDR2 (germline): MNHEY, SVGAGI. CDR3 length equals 16 residues. The V and J ends lost 0 bases and 1 base respectively, with 12 bases between them. CDR3 loop: CASSYSGGVGQETQYF. CDR3 nucleotides: TGTGCCAGCAGTTACTCCGGGGGCGTCGGCCAAGAGACCCAGTACTTC.

In this sample, this clonotype turned up many times. The rearrangement joins TRBV12-3 or TRBV12-4 to TRBJ2-5, with unresolved D. V was trimmed by 6 bases and J by 5 bases, leaving 10 bases between them. The CDR3 is 12 amino acids. CDR3 nucleotides: TGTGCCAGCAGCCCCATCCGGGAGACCCAGTACTTC. This translates into CASSPIRETQYF.

This clonotype has at least ten counts. V gene TRBV5-6 combines with J gene TRBJ2-1; TRBD2 agrees at 12 bases. The CDR3 is 15 amino acids. Trimming took 6 bases from V and 7 from J; bases not matched to a gene: 8. Germline loops: CDR1 SGHDT, CDR2 YYEEEE. The CDR3 bases are TGTGCCAGCACCAGACTAGCGGGGGAGAGGAATGAGCAGTTCTTC. Protein product: CASTRLAGERNEQFF.

J is TRBJ1-1 and V is TRBV7-9; weak D call: TRBD1 (5 bases). V dropped 5 bases and J dropped 4 bases, with 17 bases sitting between them. The CDR3 is 15 residues long. CDR1 and CDR2 from the germline V gene are SEHNR and FQNEAQ (reference sequence). CDR3 loop: CASSPGGGFATEAFF. The CDR3 nucleotides read TGTGCCAGCAGCCCCGGTGGGGGGTTCGCCACTGAAGCTTTCTTT.